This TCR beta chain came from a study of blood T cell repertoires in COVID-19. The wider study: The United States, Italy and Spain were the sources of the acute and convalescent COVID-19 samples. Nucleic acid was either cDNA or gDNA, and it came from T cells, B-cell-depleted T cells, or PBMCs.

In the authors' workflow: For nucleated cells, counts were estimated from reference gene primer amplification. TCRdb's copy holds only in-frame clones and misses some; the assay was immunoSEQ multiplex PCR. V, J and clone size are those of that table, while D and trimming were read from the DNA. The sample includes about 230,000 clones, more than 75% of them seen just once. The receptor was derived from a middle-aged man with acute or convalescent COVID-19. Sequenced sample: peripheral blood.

The DNA of the CDR3 is TGTGCCAGCAGTTACCCCTGGACTAGCGGTCTCCTGGAGACCCAGTACTTC. This encodes CASSYPWTSGLLETQYF. The chain carries TRBV6-7 and TRBJ2-5, with 10 bases that match TRBD2. TRBV6-7 is given ORF status, its function remaining uncertain. The CDR3 is 17 amino acids. Trimming removed 2 bases from V and 5 bases from J; junction bases left unmatched: 11.